Ten or more counts support the clone carrying this TCR beta chain. Its cognate antigen is unknown. MiXCR, applied by TCRdb to the 5' RACE reads, yields one record per CDR3 protein. Of tens of thousands of distinct CDR3 sequences in the sample, 12% are singletons; the top ten hold about two fifths. Specified time point: sample taken at primary tumor resection. This sample stems from a study of spatial heterogeneity in lung cancer. On the study more broadly: Consistent detection of more beta-chain than alpha-chain sequences was observed.

The CDR3 contains 14 residues. Trimming at V came to 5 bases and at J to 7 bases, leaving 9 bases not matched to a gene. Per germline, CDR1 MDHEN and CDR2 SYDVKM. Study-wide findings and caveats: Ubiquitous expanded tumor TCRs surfaced in blood more at resection than they did at follow-up.

The specimen comprised PBMCs, sampled at surgery. The rearrangement uses TRBV28 and TRBJ1-1; TRBD1 agrees at 8 bases. The sequence came from a male donor with early-stage non-small cell lung cancer. CDR3 amino acids: CASSPPRGQGEAFF. In DNA, the CDR3 is TGTGCCAGCAGTCCTCCCAGGGGGCAAGGTGAAGCTTTCTTT.